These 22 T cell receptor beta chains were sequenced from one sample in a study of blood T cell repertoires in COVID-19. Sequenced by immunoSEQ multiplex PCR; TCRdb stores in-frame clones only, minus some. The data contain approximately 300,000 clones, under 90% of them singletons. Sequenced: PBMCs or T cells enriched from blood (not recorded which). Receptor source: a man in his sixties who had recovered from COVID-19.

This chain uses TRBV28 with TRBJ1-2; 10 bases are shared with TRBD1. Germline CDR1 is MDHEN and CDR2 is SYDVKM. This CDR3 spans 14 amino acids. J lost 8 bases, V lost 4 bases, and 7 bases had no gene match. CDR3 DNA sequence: TGTGCCAGCAGTTGGACAGGGGGAGGGCGGGGCTACACCTTC. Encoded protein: CASSWTGGGRGYTF.

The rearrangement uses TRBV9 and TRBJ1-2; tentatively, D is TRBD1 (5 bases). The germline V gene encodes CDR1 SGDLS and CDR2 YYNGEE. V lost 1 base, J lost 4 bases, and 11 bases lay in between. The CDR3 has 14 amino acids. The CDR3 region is CASSVSQGSYGYTF. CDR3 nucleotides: TGTGCCAGCAGCGTATCGCAGGGTTCCTATGGCTACACCTTC.

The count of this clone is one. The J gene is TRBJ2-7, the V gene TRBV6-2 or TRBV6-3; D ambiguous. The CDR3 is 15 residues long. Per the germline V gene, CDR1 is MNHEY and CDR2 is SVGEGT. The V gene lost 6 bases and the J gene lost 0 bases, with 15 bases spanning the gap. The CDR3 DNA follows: TGTGCCAGCAGCCTTGGTGGAGCTAGCTCCTACGAGCAGTACTTC. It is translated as CASSLGGASSYEQYF.

The CDR3 region has the DNA TGTGCCAGCAGCCCTCCGGGTAGCCCCCAAGAGACCCAGTACTTC. Translated: CASSPPGSPQETQYF. V is TRBV5-4 and J is TRBJ2-5; D remains ambiguous. The V end was cut by 4 bases, the J end by 1 base, with 14 bases between. Per the germline V gene, CDR1 is SGHNT and CDR2 is YYREEE (reference sequence). The CDR3 runs to 15 residues.

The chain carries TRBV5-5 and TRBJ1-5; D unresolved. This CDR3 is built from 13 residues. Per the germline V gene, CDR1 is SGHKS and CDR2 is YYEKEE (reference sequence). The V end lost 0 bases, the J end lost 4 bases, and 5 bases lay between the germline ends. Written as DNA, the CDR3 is TGTGCCAGCAGCTTGGATTCAAATCAGCCCCAGCATTTT. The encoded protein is CASSLDSNQPQHF. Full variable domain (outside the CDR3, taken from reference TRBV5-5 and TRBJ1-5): DAGVTQSPTHLIKTRGQQVTLRCSPISGHKSVSWYQQVLGQGPQFIFQYYEKEERGRGNFPDRFSARQFPNYSSELNVNALLLGDSALYLCASSLDSNQPQHFGDGTRLSIL.

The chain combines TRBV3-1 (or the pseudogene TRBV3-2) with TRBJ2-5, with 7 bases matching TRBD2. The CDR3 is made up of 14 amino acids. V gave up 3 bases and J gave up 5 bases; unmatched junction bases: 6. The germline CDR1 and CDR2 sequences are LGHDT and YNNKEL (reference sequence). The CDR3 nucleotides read TGTGCCAGCAGCCAGGAGGGGCGGGAGGAGACCCAGTACTTC. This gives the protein CASSQEGREETQYF.

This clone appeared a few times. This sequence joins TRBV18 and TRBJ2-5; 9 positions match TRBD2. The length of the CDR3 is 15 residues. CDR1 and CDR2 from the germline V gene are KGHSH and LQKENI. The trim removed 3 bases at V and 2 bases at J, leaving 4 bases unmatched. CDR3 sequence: CASSPLAGKQETQYF. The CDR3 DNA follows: TGTGCCAGCTCACCTCTAGCGGGGAAGCAAGAGACCCAGTACTTC.

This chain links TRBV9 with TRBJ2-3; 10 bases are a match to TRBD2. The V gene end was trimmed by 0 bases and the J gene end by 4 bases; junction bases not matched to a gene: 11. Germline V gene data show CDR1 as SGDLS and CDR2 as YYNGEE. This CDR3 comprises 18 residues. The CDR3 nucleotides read TGTGCCAGCAGCGTAGACGGGGCTAGCGGGAGTGGGGCAGATACGCAGTATTTT. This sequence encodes CASSVDGASGSGADTQYF. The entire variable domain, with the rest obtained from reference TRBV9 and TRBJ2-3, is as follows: DSGVTQTPKHLITATGQRVTLRCSPRSGDLSVYWYQQSLDQGLQFLIQYYNGEERAKGNILERFSAQQFPDLHSELNLSSLELGDSALYFCASSVDGASGSGADTQYFGPGTRLTVL.

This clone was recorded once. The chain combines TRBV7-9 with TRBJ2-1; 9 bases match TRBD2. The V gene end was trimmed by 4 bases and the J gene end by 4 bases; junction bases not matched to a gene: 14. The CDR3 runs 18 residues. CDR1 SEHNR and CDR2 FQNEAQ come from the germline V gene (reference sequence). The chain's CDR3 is CASSYLGVKAGGYNEQFF. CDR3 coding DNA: TGTGCCAGCAGCTACCTGGGGGTTAAGGCGGGAGGGTACAATGAGCAGTTCTTC.

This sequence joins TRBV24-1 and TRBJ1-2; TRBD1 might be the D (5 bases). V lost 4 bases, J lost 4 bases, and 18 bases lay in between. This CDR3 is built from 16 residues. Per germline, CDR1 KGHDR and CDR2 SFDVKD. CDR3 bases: TGTGCCACCAGTGACCAGGGCCCGGCAGGGCTCTATGGCTACACCTTC. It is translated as CATSDQGPAGLYGYTF.

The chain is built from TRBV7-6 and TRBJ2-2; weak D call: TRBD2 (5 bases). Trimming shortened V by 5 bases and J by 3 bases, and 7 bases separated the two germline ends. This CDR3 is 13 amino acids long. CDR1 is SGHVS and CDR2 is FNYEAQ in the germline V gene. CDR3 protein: CASSPRDTGELFF. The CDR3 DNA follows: TGTGCCAGCAGCCCGAGGGACACCGGGGAGCTGTTTTTT.

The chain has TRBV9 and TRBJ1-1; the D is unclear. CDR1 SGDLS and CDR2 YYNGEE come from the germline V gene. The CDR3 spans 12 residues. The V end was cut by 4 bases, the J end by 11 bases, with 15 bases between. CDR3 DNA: TGTGCCAGCAGCCCCCGTGGGCGTGGGGCTTTCTTT. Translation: CASSPRGRGAFF.

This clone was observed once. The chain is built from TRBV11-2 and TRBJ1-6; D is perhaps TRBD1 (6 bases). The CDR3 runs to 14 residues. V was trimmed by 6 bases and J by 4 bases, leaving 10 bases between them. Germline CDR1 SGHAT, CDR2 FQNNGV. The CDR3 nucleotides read TGTGCCAGCAGTTTGGGACAATATAATTCACCCCTCCACTTT. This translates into CASSLGQYNSPLHF. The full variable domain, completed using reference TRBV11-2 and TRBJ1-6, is EAGVAQSPRYKIIEKRQSVAFWCNPISGHATLYWYQQILGQGPKLLIQFQNNGVVDDSQLPKDRFSAERLKGVDSTLKIQPAKLEDSAVYLCASSLGQYNSPLHFGNGTRLTVT.

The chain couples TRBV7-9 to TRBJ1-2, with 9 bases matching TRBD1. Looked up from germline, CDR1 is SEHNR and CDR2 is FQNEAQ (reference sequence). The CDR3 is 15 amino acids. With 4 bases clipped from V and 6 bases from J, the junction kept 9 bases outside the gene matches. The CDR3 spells CASSSTGTGNHGYTF. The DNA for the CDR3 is TGTGCCAGCAGCTCCACCGGGACAGGGAACCATGGCTACACCTTC.

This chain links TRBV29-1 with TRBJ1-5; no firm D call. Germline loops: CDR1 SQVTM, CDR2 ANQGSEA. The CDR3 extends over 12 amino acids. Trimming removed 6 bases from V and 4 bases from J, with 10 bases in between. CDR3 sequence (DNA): TGCAGCGTCCTTACCGGGAATCAGCCCCAGCATTTT. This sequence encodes CSVLTGNQPQHF.

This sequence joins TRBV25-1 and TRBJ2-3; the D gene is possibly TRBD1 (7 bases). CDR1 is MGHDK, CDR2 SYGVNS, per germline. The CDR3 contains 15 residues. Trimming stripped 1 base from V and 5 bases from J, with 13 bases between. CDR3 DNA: TGTGCCAGCAGTGAATTAGGCAGGGGGGTAGATACGCAGTATTTT. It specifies CASSELGRGVDTQYF.

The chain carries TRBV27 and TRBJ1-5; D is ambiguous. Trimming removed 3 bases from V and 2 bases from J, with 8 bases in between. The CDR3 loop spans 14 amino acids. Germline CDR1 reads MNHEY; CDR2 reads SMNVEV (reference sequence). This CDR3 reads CASSFGVGNQPQHF. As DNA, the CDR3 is TGTGCCAGCAGTTTCGGGGTCGGCAATCAGCCCCAGCATTTT.

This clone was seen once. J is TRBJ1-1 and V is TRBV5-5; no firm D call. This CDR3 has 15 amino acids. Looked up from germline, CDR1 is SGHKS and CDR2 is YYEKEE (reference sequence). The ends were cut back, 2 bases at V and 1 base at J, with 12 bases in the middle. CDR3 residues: CASSLILTANTEAFF. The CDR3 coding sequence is TGTGCCAGCAGCTTAATTTTGACTGCGAACACTGAAGCTTTCTTT.

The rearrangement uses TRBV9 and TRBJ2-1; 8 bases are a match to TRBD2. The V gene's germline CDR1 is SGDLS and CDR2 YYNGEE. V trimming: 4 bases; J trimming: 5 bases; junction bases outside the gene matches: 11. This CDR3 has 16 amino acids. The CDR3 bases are TGTGCCAGCAGCTCCCGGATTGGCGGGAGGAACAATGAGCAGTTCTTC. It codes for CASSSRIGGRNNEQFF.

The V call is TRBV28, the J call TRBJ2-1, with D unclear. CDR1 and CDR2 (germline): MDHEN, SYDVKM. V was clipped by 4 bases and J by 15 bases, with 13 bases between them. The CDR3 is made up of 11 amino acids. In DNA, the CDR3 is TGTGCCAGCAGTTCACAGTCCAGGATGTTCTTC. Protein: CASSSQSRMFF. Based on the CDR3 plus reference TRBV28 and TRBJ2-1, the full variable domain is DVKVTQSSRYLVKRTGEKVFLECVQDMDHENMFWYRQDPGLGLRLIYFSYDVKMKEKGDIPEGYSVSREKKERFSLILESASTNQTSMYLCASSSQSRMFFGPGTRLTVL.

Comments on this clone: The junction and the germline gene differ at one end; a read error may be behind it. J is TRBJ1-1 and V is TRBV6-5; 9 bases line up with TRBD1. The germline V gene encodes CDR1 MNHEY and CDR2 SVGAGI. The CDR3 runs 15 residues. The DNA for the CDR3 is TGTGCCAGCCGTTACAGGGGGCTTTTGGACACTGAAGCTTTCTTT. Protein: CASRYRGLLDTEAFF.

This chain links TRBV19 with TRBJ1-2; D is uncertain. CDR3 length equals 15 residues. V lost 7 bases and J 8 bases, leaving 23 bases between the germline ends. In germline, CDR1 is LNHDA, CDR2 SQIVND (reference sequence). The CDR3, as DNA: TGTGCCAGTAAGATTGGGCAGACCCTACCGGGGGGCTACACCTTC. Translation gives CASKIGQTLPGGYTF.